A single sample is the source of the 4 T cell receptor beta chains below, sequenced in a study of cytotoxic CD8 clonotypes in ibrutinib-treated CLL listed by TCRdb under 2021. Library method: the immunoSEQ multiplex PCR assay. Entries here come from immuneACCESS through TCRdb and include only in-frame sequences with V and J called. Some clones fail to appear in such tables; in the studies checked, an unresolved V gene covers under half of the shortfall, and the cause of the remainder is unknown. This sample holds more than 9,000 clones; about 59% were observed only once. In total, the top ten clones hold about 25% of the sample. The source material was PBMCs, sampled before ibrutinib treatment. These receptors all stem from a human donor with chronic lymphocytic leukemia.

V usage is TRBV29-1 and J usage is TRBJ1-2, with 7 bases that match TRBD1. J was trimmed by 3 bases and V by 7 bases; bases with no gene match: 8. This CDR3 spans 13 amino acids. CDR1 and CDR2 from the germline V gene are SQVTM and ANQGSEA. In DNA, the CDR3 is TGCAGCGCGAACAGGGGTTCGGACTATGGCTACACCTTC. Residues: CSANRGSDYGYTF.

This clone was detected a few times. The V and J genes are TRBV19 and TRBJ1-3; 8 bases are shared with TRBD1. V lost 6 bases, J lost 0 bases, and 4 bases stayed unmatched. In germline, CDR1 is LNHDA, CDR2 SQIVND (reference sequence). The CDR3 length is 15 residues. Here the CDR3 reads CASRPGGSSGNTIYF. CDR3 coding DNA: TGTGCCAGTAGGCCAGGGGGCTCCTCTGGAAACACCATATATTTT.

The gene calls are TRBV18 and TRBJ1-3; unclear D gene. V was trimmed by 1 base and J by 0 bases, leaving 10 bases between them. The CDR3 runs 16 residues. CDR1 and CDR2 (germline): KGHSH, LQKENI. For the CDR3, the DNA is TGTGCCAGCTCACCACGGACGGTGAGCTCTGGAAACACCATATATTTT. Its translation is CASSPRTVSSGNTIYF.

CDR3 region: CASSVAGTTDTQYF. CDR3 nucleotide sequence: TGTGCCAGCAGCGTAGCGGGAACCACAGATACGCAGTATTTT. The V gene is TRBV9, the J gene TRBJ2-3; TRBD2 is a possible D gene (5 bases). The V end was cut by 0 bases, the J end by 2 bases, with 7 bases between. CDR1 and CDR2 from the germline V gene are SGDLS and YYNGEE. The CDR3 consists of 14 residues.